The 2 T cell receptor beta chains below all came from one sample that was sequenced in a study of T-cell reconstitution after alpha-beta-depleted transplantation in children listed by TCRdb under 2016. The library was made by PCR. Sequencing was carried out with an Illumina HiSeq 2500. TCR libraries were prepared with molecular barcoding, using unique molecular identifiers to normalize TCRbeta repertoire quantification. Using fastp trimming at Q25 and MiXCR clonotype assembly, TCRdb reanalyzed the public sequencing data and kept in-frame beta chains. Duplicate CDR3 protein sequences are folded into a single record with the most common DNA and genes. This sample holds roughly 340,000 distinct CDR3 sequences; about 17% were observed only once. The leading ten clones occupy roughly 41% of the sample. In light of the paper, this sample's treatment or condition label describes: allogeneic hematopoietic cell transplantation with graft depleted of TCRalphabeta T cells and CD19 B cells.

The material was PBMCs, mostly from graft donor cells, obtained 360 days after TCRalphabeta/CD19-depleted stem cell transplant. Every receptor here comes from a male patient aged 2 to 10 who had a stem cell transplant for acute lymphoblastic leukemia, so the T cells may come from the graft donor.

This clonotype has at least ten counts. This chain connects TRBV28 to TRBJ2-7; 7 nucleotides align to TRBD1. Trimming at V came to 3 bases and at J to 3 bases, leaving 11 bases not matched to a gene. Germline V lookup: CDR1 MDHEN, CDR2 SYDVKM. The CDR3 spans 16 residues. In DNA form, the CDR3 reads TGTGCCAGCAGTTTCAATCGACAGGGAAATTACTACGAGCAGTACTTC. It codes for CASSFNRQGNYYEQYF.

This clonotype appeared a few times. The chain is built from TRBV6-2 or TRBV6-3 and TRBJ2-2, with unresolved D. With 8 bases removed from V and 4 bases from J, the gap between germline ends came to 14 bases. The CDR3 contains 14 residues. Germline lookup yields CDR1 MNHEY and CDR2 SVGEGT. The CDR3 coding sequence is TGTGCCAGCGACCGTGGTTGGAGCACCGGGGAGCTGTTTTTT. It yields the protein CASDRGWSTGELFF.